This TCR beta chain comes out of a study of blood T cell repertoires in COVID-19. Background on the study: PBMCs, B-cell-depleted T cells, or T cells provided the cDNA or gDNA that made up the material.

This CDR3 spans 16 amino acids. Looked up from germline, CDR1 is SGHDN and CDR2 is FVKESK. V lost 0 bases to trimming and J lost 4 bases, with 14 bases between them. Libraries were prepared by immunoSEQ multiplex PCR; TCRdb keeps only in-frame clonotypes and omits some of them. There are a few hundred thousand clones in the sample; roughly 84% occur only once, and under 12% lies in the top ten. Sequencing was carried out using peripheral blood. V is TRBV14 and J is TRBJ2-3, with a weak D call TRBD1 (5 bases). This receptor was obtained from a woman older than 75 with COVID-19, enrolled during active disease. In DNA, the CDR3 is TGTGCCAGCAGCCAAGATACTGGAAGGGGTTCAGATACGCAGTATTTT. Amino acid sequence: CASSQDTGRGSDTQYF.